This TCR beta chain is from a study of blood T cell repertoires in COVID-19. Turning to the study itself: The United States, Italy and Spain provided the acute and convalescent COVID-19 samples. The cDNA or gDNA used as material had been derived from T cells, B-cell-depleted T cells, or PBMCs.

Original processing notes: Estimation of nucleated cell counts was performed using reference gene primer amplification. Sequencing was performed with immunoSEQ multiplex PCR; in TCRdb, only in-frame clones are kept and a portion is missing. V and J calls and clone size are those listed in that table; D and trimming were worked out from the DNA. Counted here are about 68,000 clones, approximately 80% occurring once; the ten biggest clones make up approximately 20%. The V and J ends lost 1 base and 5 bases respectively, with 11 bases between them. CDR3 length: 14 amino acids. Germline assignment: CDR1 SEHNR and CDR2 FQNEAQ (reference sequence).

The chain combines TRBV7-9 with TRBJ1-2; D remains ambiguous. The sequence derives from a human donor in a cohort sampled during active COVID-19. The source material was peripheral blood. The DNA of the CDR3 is TGTGCCAGCAGCTTAGATTTCACAGCTTATGGCTACACCTTC. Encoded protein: CASSLDFTAYGYTF. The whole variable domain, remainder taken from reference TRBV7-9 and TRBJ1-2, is DTGVSQNPRHKITKRGQNVTFRCDPISEHNRLYWYRQTLGQGPEFLTYFQNEAQLEKSRLLSDRFSAERPKGSFSTLEIQRTEQGDSAMYLCASSLDFTAYGYTFGSGTRLTVV.